These T cell receptor beta chains were read from a single sample in a study of beta chain features in type 1 diabetes. This table comes from immunoSEQ multiplex PCR, and its TCRdb copy is limited to in-frame clones, with some not included. Seen here are about 930,000 clones, around a sixth observed once, and the top ten hold 0.02% to 0.03%. The source material was naive CD4+ T cells from blood. These receptors originate from a woman aged 18-29 years in good health. Both conserved end residues are part of each CDR3. D genes are given only for firm matches. For some rows the clone size is stated as once, few or many, or as a class when expanded; others skip it.

clone_size	v_call	j_call	d_call	cdr3_aa	cdr3_nt
few	TRBV28	TRBJ2-5	.	CASSETIQETQYF	TGTGCCAGCAGCGAGACAATCCAAGAGACCCAGTACTTC
.	TRBV2	TRBJ1-2	.	CASRRQEFGYTF	TGTGCCAGCAGGAGGCAGGAATTTGGCTACACCTTC
few	TRBV15	TRBJ2-3	.	CATSRGWTTGEDTQYF	TGTGCCACCAGCAGAGGTTGGACCACCGGGGAAGATACGCAGTATTTT
.	TRBV7-9	TRBJ2-2	.	CAVRGGTYTGELFF	TGTGCCGTCCGGGGCGGGACCTACACCGGGGAGCTGTTTTTT
few	TRBV27	TRBJ1-3	.	CASSASSISGNTIYF	TGTGCCAGCAGTGCCAGTTCGATCTCTGGAAACACCATATATTTT
few	TRBV4-1	TRBJ1-1	.	CASSPGRDTEAFF	TGCGCCAGCAGCCCCGGGAGGGACACTGAAGCTTTCTTT
.	TRBV2	TRBJ2-7	TRBD2	CASAGGRAYEQYF	TGTGCCAGCGCGGGCGGGAGGGCGTACGAGCAGTACTTC
.	TRBV9	TRBJ2-1	TRBD1	CASSRTGNNEQFF	TGTGCCAGCAGTCGGACAGGGAACAATGAGCAGTTCTTC
few	TRBV7-2	TRBJ1-5	.	CASSLEVGAGQPQHF	TGTGCCAGCAGCTTAGAGGTGGGAGCCGGGCAGCCCCAGCATTTT
.	TRBV5-1	TRBJ2-4	.	CASSLAGDGIQYF	TGCGCCAGCAGCTTGGCGGGGGATGGCATTCAGTACTTC
few	TRBV5-4	TRBJ2-7	.	CASSLELGGAEQYF	TGTGCCAGCAGCTTGGAACTAGGTGGGGCCGAGCAGTACTTC
.	TRBV27	TRBJ2-7	.	CASSFKSEQYF	TGTGCCAGCAGCTTCAAAAGCGAGCAGTACTTC
.	TRBV5-4	TRBJ2-7	TRBD2	CASSRGLAGTEQYF	TGTGCCAGCAGCCGGGGACTAGCGGGAACCGAGCAGTACTTC
.	TRBV7-2	TRBJ1-5	.	CASSLDSSNQPQHF	TGTGCCAGCAGCTTAGACAGTAGCAATCAGCCCCAGCATTTT
many	TRBV10-3	TRBJ2-1	TRBD2	CAIKGLAGDAEQFF	TGTGCCATCAAGGGACTAGCGGGAGATGCTGAGCAGTTCTTC
.	TRBV9	TRBJ1-2	.	CASSAPGDIYGYTF	TGTGCCAGCAGCGCCCCCGGGGACATATATGGCTACACCTTC
few	TRBV7-9	TRBJ2-5	TRBD2	CASSLVAGGLLSQYF	TGTGCCAGCAGCTTAGTAGCGGGAGGGCTTCTGTCCCAGTACTTC
.	TRBV7-9	TRBJ2-1	.	CASRLGNNEQFF	TGTGCCAGCAGACTCGGGAACAATGAGCAGTTCTTC
few	TRBV4-2	TRBJ2-3	.	CASSLPLSADTQYF	TGTGCCAGCAGCCTTCCCCTTTCCGCGGATACGCAGTATTTT
few	TRBV20-1	TRBJ2-2	.	CSAEGTGELFF	TGCAGTGCGGAGGGCACCGGGGAGCTGTTTTTT
few	TRBV7-9	TRBJ2-3	.	CASSLGGLAGHRTDTQYF	TGTGCCAGCAGCCTGGGAGGCTTGGCGGGACACCGCACAGATACGCAGTATTTT
few	TRBV5-1	TRBJ2-5	.	CASSLGGAQETQYF	TGCGCCAGCAGCTTGGGCGGGGCCCAAGAGACCCAGTACTTC
.	TRBV10-3	TRBJ2-2	.	CAISDLELTGELFF	TGTGCCATCAGTGACCTAGAACTCACCGGGGAGCTGTTTTTT
few	TRBV28	TRBJ2-5	TRBD2	CASSQRTGTRRETQYF	TGTGCCAGCAGTCAAAGGACCGGGACTAGGAGAGAGACCCAGTACTTC
few	TRBV7-2	TRBJ2-3	TRBD2	CASSSILAGGGVDTQYF	TGTGCCAGCAGCTCCATCCTAGCGGGGGGTGGGGTAGATACGCAGTATTTT
.	TRBV4-2	TRBJ2-5	.	CASSQDTGDWETQYF	TGTGCCAGCAGCCAAGATACGGGAGATTGGGAGACCCAGTACTTC
.	TRBV4-1	TRBJ2-4	.	CASSQGQAQGLAKNIQYF	TGCGCCAGCAGCCAAGGACAAGCGCAGGGCCTAGCCAAAAACATTCAGTACTTC
few	TRBV2	TRBJ1-2	TRBD1	CASSLQGRGGYTF	TGTGCCAGCAGTTTACAGGGGAGGGGTGGCTACACCTTC
.	TRBV7-2	TRBJ2-5	.	CASSSVTKETQYF	TGTGCCAGCAGTTCGGTAACGAAAGAGACCCAGTACTTC
.	TRBV2	TRBJ2-7	.	CASSGQAYEQYF	TGTGCCAGCAGCGGTCAGGCCTACGAGCAGTACTTC
.	TRBV7-2	TRBJ2-7	.	CASSLGRGRAYEQYF	TGTGCCAGCAGCTTAGGGAGGGGGAGGGCCTACGAGCAGTACTTC
.	TRBV9	TRBJ2-1	TRBD2	CASSVGRENNEQFF	TGTGCCAGCAGCGTAGGGCGGGAGAACAATGAGCAGTTCTTC
few	TRBV7-2	TRBJ1-1	TRBD1	CASSSDRDTEAFF	TGTGCCAGCAGCTCTGACAGGGACACTGAAGCTTTCTTT
few	TRBV11-2	TRBJ2-7	.	CASSLDGAGFGEQYF	TGTGCCAGCAGCTTAGACGGAGCAGGGTTCGGCGAGCAGTACTTC
few	TRBV5-4	TRBJ1-4	.	CASSSGGGNEKLFF	TGTGCCAGCAGCTCCGGTGGAGGGAATGAAAAACTGTTTTTT
.	TRBV7-9	TRBJ1-2	.	CASSPLRNVRNYGYTF	TGTGCCAGCAGCCCGTTAAGGAACGTACGTAACTATGGCTACACCTTC
.	TRBV5-6	TRBJ2-7	.	CASSSSGEQYF	TGTGCCAGCAGCTCCTCAGGCGAGCAGTACTTC
.	TRBV28	TRBJ2-1	TRBD2	CASSLLLATDNEQFF	TGTGCCAGCAGTTTATTACTAGCGACGGACAATGAGCAGTTCTTC
few	TRBV10-3	TRBJ2-5	.	CAISDQNRAQETQYF	TGTGCCATCAGTGATCAAAACCGCGCGCAAGAGACCCAGTACTTC
.	TRBV5-1	TRBJ2-2	.	CASDSAALSTGELFF	TGCGCCAGCGACTCAGCGGCCCTTTCCACCGGGGAGCTGTTTTTT
many	TRBV10-3	TRBJ2-1	.	CAISKTSSDEQFF	TGTGCCATCAGTAAGACTAGTTCCGATGAGCAGTTCTTC
.	TRBV7-8	TRBJ2-5	TRBD2	CASTAPGAGAEETQYF	TGTGCCAGCACCGCCCCTGGGGCGGGAGCGGAGGAGACCCAGTACTTC
.	TRBV7-8	TRBJ2-3	TRBD2	CASSLRLAGGTDTQYF	TGTGCCAGCAGCTTAAGACTAGCGGGAGGCACAGATACGCAGTATTTT
.	TRBV9	TRBJ2-7	TRBD2	CASSVGWESSGTKGVEQYF	TGTGCCAGCAGCGTAGGCTGGGAGTCTAGCGGGACGAAGGGGGTCGAGCAGTACTTC
.	TRBV28	TRBJ2-3	TRBD2	CASSLLAGGDTQYF	TGTGCCAGCAGTTTACTAGCGGGAGGTGATACGCAGTATTTT
few	TRBV11-2	TRBJ2-7	TRBD2	CASSLDGGSSYEQYF	TGTGCCAGCAGCTTAGACGGCGGGAGCTCCTACGAGCAGTACTTC
few	TRBV2	TRBJ1-5	.	CASSVDSSYQPQHF	TGTGCCAGCAGTGTGGACAGTTCGTATCAGCCCCAGCATTTT
few	TRBV5-1	TRBJ2-2	.	CASSLGVDTGELFF	TGCGCCAGCAGCTTGGGGGTCGACACCGGGGAGCTGTTTTTT
.	TRBV6-1	TRBJ2-7	TRBD2	CASSEARTSLAYEQYF	TGTGCCAGCAGTGAAGCCCGGACTAGTCTTGCCTACGAGCAGTACTTC
few	TRBV5-1	TRBJ2-5	TRBD2	CASSLLRLAGPAGSVETQYF	TGCGCCAGCAGCTTGTTGCGACTAGCGGGTCCGGCGGGGTCGGTTGAGACCCAGTACTTC
few	TRBV5-4	TRBJ2-1	.	CASSLEKFSYNEQFF	TGTGCCAGCAGCTTAGAAAAATTCTCCTACAATGAGCAGTTCTTC
.	TRBV7-8	TRBJ2-7	.	CASSSHRVATSGEQYF	TGTGCCAGCAGCAGTCACAGGGTGGCTACGTCGGGCGAGCAGTACTTC
.	TRBV13	TRBJ2-6	.	CASSNRMRNSGANVLTF	TGTGCCAGCAGCAACCGAATGAGGAACTCTGGGGCCAACGTCCTGACTTTC
few	TRBV7-9	TRBJ2-1	TRBD2	CASSTTWSGRYNEQFF	TGTGCCAGCAGCACTACATGGAGCGGGAGGTACAATGAGCAGTTCTTC
many	TRBV21-1	TRBJ2-1	.	CASSKGYEQFF	TGTGCCAGCAGCAAGGGGTATGAGCAGTTCTTC